This entry features one T cell receptor (beta chain) sequence. Its antigen is not known. This record comes from a study of blood T cells in healthy people across ages. Study-level information: Per every two T cells, about one barcoded beta molecule was captured by template switching.

The CDR3 covers 18 residues. Primers used in a second PCR of roughly 7 to 12 cycles were a sample-barcoded 5' primer and a J-beta primer mix. MiXCR was run by TCRdb on the 5' RACE reads, yielding one entry per CDR3 protein. This sample has hundreds of thousands of distinct CDR3 sequences, with 56% found just once. General study points: Samples with more naive T cells showed higher observed beta diversity. Possibly, changes in expanded clonotypes were confounded because donor CMV status was unknown.

The specimen sequenced was blood. The receptor comes from a middle-aged man in good health. This chain joins TRBV21-1 and TRBJ2-4; TRBD2, the table's D call, lacks a check against the DNA. TRBV21-1 is annotated as a pseudogene. CDR3 loop: CASSTRKGLAGGEGIQYF. In DNA, the CDR3 is TGTGCCAGCAGCACCCGTAAAGGACTAGCGGGAGGGGAAGGCATTCAGTACTTC.